The 32 T cell receptor beta chains below all came from one sample that was sequenced in a study of T cell clonality in common variable immunodeficiency. The data were produced by immunoSEQ multiplex PCR, yet TCRdb's version contains in-frame clones alone and is incomplete. This sample comprises about 60,000 clones, none seen once only. The specimen sequenced was peripheral blood mononuclear cells. Source of these receptors: a person aged 18 to 75 in good health.

This clone has ten or more counts. The sequence runs out 3 residues before the end of the CDR3; the remainder is reconstructed from the germline J gene. The genes are TRBV7-3 and TRBJ2-3, with D perhaps TRBD2 (7 bases). Germline-derived CDR1 and CDR2 are SGHTA and FQGTGA. This CDR3 has 14 residues. The V and J ends lost 2 bases and 8 bases respectively, with 14 bases between them. The chain's CDR3 is CASSLEGGAVTQYF. Incomplete CDR3 DNA: TGTGCCAGCAGCTTAGAGGGGGGGGCAGTTACG. Filled out from reference TRBV7-3 and TRBJ2-3, the complete variable domain reads GAGVSQTPSNKVTEKGKYVELRCDPISGHTALYWYRQSLGQGPEFLIYFQGTGAADDSGLPNDRFFAVRPEGSVSTLKIQRTERGDSAVYLCASSLEGGAVTQYFGPGTRLTVL.

This clone was seen ten or more times. The missing CDR3 end, 3 residues past where the read stops, is filled in from the germline J gene. The genes are TRBV28 and TRBJ2-1; possible D gene TRBD2, 5 bases. The germline V and J ends were trimmed by 6 bases and 9 bases, with 12 bases remaining between them. The CDR3 is 12 amino acids. The germline V gene encodes CDR1 MDHEN and CDR2 SYDVKM. CDR3 protein: CASSIVGVEQFF. The CDR3 bases that were read are TGTGCCAGCAGCATTGTCGGGGTTGAG.

Ten or more counts support this clone. The read ends 3 residues shy of where the CDR3 ends; the end is completed using the germline J gene. This chain connects TRBV2 to TRBJ2-7; TRBD1 or TRBD2 may be the D gene (6 bases each). Germline assignment: CDR1 SNHLY and CDR2 FYNNEI. The V end was cut by 7 bases, the J end by 0 bases, with 10 bases between. CDR3 length: 13 amino acids. The CDR3 loop is CASKEGDSYEQYF. Incomplete CDR3 DNA: TGTGCCAGCAAGGAGGGGGACTCCTACGAG.

This clone came up many times. Read sequence stops 3 residues before the CDR3 end, and the germline J gene provides the missing end. The chain recombines TRBV7-3 with TRBJ2-3, with no clear D. The CDR3 runs to 14 residues. Germline values: CDR1 SGHTA, CDR2 FQGTGA. V dropped 2 bases and J dropped 0 bases, with 6 bases sitting between them. Partial CDR3 DNA: TGTGCCAGCAGCTTAGCGGCTAGCACAGATACG. Amino acids: CASSLAASTDT. The entire CDR3 sequence reads CASSLAASTDTQYF.

This clone was recorded at least ten times. The CDR3 goes on 3 residues after the read ends, and that part is filled in from the germline J gene. The chain employs TRBV29-1 and TRBJ2-7, with D possibly matching TRBD2 (5 bases). The germline CDR1 and CDR2 sequences are SQVTM and ANQGSEA. Trimming shortened V by 4 bases and J by 4 bases, and 23 bases separated the two germline ends. The CDR3 runs to 16 residues. The sequenced part of the CDR3 DNA is TGCAGCGTTGCCTCAACCCGGGGTACCCGGGCTTACGAG. This sequence encodes CSVASTRGTRAYE. The complete CDR3 sequence is CSVASTRGTRAYEQYF.

This clone was counted ten times or more. The sequenced fragment ends 3 residues before the CDR3 boundary, so the rest is inferred from the germline J gene. The V call is TRBV7-6, the J call TRBJ2-7; 9 nucleotides align to TRBD1. The CDR3 is made up of 16 amino acids. The ends lost 1 base at V and 4 bases at J; junction bases unmatched: 8. CDR1 and CDR2 from the germline V gene are SGHVS and FNYEAQ. The CDR3 protein is CASSLGNGQGFYEQYF. Incomplete CDR3 DNA: TGTGCCAGCAGCTTAGGAAACGGACAGGGGTTTTACGAG.

This clone was picked up many times. CDR3 protein: CASSYSSGFGYEQYF. The CDR3 bases that were read are TGTGCCAGCAGTTACTCGAGTGGGTTCGGGTACGAG. V is TRBV6-2 or TRBV6-3 and J is TRBJ2-7, with D unclear. From the germline J gene comes the end of the CDR3, since the read stops 3 residues before it. Germline CDR1 reads MNHEY; CDR2 reads SVGEGT. Trimming left V 0 bases short and J 4 bases short, with 13 bases between. CDR3 length: 15 residues.

Turning to this clone: The CDR3 end falls 3 residues outside the read, so it is completed with the germline J gene. This rearrangement joins TRBV11-3 to TRBJ2-1; 12 positions agree with TRBD2. Trimming cost V 6 bases and J 7 bases; bases outside gene matches: 7. The CDR3 extends over 15 amino acids. Germline CDR1 and CDR2: SGHNT and YENEEA. The CDR3 region is CASSWTSGVNNEQFF. The DNA read from the CDR3 is TGTGCCAGCAGTTGGACTAGCGGGGTAAATAATGAG.

This clone was seen ten or more times. The CDR3 end is not reached by the read, which stops 3 residues before it; the germline J gene fills it in. The rearrangement joins TRBV29-1 to TRBJ1-1, with D perhaps TRBD1 (5 bases). From germline, CDR1 is SQVTM and CDR2 ANQGSEA. The CDR3 is 10 residues long. CDR3 region: CSVISQGAFF. The covered CDR3 bases are TGCAGCGTTATTTCCCAGGGC.

This clone was counted many times. The CDR3 DNA, read in part, is TGCAGTGGACTAGCCGCGAACACCGGGGAG. Amino acids: CSGLAANTGE. The entire CDR3 is CSGLAANTGELFF. The chain joins TRBV20-1 to TRBJ2-2; 7 nucleotides align to TRBD2. Read sequence stops 3 residues before the CDR3 end, and the germline J gene provides the missing end. The V and J ends lost 7 bases and 0 bases, in that order; junction bases with no gene match: 2. This CDR3 comprises 13 residues. The V gene's germline CDR1 is DFQATT and CDR2 SNEGSKA (reference sequence).

This clone was recorded at least ten times. The CDR3 end is not reached by the read, which stops 3 residues before it; the germline J gene fills it in. This chain connects TRBV20-1 to TRBJ1-1; 8 bases map to TRBD1. V trimming: 6 bases; J trimming: 4 bases; junction bases outside the gene matches: 10. This CDR3 region has 14 residues. From germline, CDR1 is DFQATT and CDR2 SNEGSKA (reference sequence). The DNA read from the CDR3 is TGCAGTGCACACAGGGGGTCGGGAGGCACTGAA. The encoded protein is CSAHRGSGGTE. The whole CDR3 region reads CSAHRGSGGTEAFF.

This clone was seen at least ten times. From the germline J gene comes the end of the CDR3, since the read stops 3 residues before it. This chain joins TRBV30 and TRBJ1-1; TRBD1 matches at 7 bases. CDR3 size: 13 residues. The germline gives CDR1 GTSNPN, CDR2 SVGIG (reference sequence). With V trimmed by 2 bases and J by 4 bases, 4 bases remained unmatched. CDR3 protein: CAWSIRTGTEAFF. Partial CDR3 DNA: TGTGCCTGGAGTATAAGGACAGGCACTGAA.

This clone has a count of ten or more. The read falls 3 residues short of the CDR3 end, and the missing part is taken from the germline J gene. The chain carries TRBV19 and TRBJ2-3; TRBD1 or TRBD2 may be the D gene (5 bases each). The CDR3 totals 12 residues. V lost 6 bases to trimming and J lost 4 bases, with 8 bases between them. From germline, CDR1 is LNHDA and CDR2 SQIVND (reference sequence). CDR3 DNA, as far as it was read: TGTGCCAGTAGCCAGGGAGCAGATACG. It codes for CASSQGADT. The entire CDR3 reads CASSQGADTQYF. Together with reference TRBV19 and TRBJ2-3, the CDR3 gives the full variable domain: DGGITQSPKYLFRKEGQNVTLSCEQNLNHDAMYWYRQDPGQGLRLIYYSQIVNDFQKGDIAEGYSVSREKKESFPLTVTSAQKNPTAFYLCASSQGADTQYFGPGTRLTVL.

There are many counts of this clone. The read gets to within 3 residues of the CDR3 end, and the germline J gene fills in the rest. The V call is TRBV5-6, the J call TRBJ1-1, with D perhaps matching TRBD1 (5 bases). This CDR3 comprises 13 residues. Germline V gene sequence: CDR1 SGHDT, CDR2 YYEEEE. The CDR3 bases that were read are TGTGCCAGCAGCTTGGGGGCAGGGCGGGAA. Translation: CASSLGAGRE. The whole CDR3 protein reads CASSLGAGREAFF.

This clone was recorded at least ten times. The read gets to within 3 residues of the CDR3 end, and the germline J gene fills in the rest. The same CDR3 also results from other DNA sequences found in this sample. V usage is TRBV19 and J usage is TRBJ2-2, with 8 positions matching TRBD2. Germline loops: CDR1 LNHDA, CDR2 SQIVND (reference sequence). The CDR3 extends over 15 amino acids. V was pared by 5 bases and J by 1 base, with 3 bases of the junction left unmatched. The CDR3 sequence: CASSLLAENTGELFF. CDR3 bases read: TGTGCCAGTAGTTTACTAGCGGAGAACACCGGGGAG.

The table lists this clone with many counts. Read coverage stops 3 residues before the CDR3 terminus; the germline J gene supplies the remainder. The chain carries TRBV5-1 and TRBJ2-2; 12 positions match TRBD1. Trimming took 4 bases from V and 9 from J; bases not matched to a gene: 1. Germline V gene lookup returns CDR1 SGHRS and CDR2 YFSETQ. The CDR3 contains 13 residues. The CDR3 sequence: CASSGTGGRELFF. The covered CDR3 bases are TGCGCCAGCAGCGGGACAGGGGGCCGGGAG.

There are many counts of this clone. Within the sample, other DNA sequences also encode this same CDR3. The part of the CDR3 DNA that was read is TGTGCCAGTAGCTTGCAGTCGGGGGGGTATCAGCCC. It specifies CASSLQSGGYQP. The whole CDR3 sequence is CASSLQSGGYQPQHF. The V gene is TRBV19, the J gene TRBJ1-5; D perhaps matches TRBD1 (5 bases). Read sequence stops 3 residues before the CDR3 end, and the germline J gene provides the missing end. The CDR3 extends over 15 amino acids. CDR1 and CDR2 (germline): LNHDA, SQIVND (reference sequence). V lost 6 bases, J lost 5 bases, and 17 bases lay in between.

This clone was observed many times. Read data end 3 residues before the CDR3 end; the end is taken from the germline J gene. The chain recombines TRBV19 with TRBJ2-1, with TRBD2 identical over 7 bases. Germline V gene sequence: CDR1 LNHDA, CDR2 SQIVND (reference sequence). CDR3 length: 15 residues. After removal of 8 bases from V and 5 bases from J, the junction contained 12 bases not matched to a gene. The CDR3 is CASRAGVAGDNEQFF. The CDR3 DNA, read in part, is TGTGCCAGTCGTGCCGGGGTAGCGGGCGACAATGAG.

This clone occurred many times. With the read ending 3 residues before the CDR3 end, the germline J gene is used to fill in that end. V gene TRBV19 combines with J gene TRBJ2-7, with TRBD1 matching over 9 bases. The CDR3 has 14 amino acids. Per germline, CDR1 LNHDA and CDR2 SQIVND (reference sequence). J was trimmed by 6 bases and V by 3 bases; bases with no gene match: 6. The covered CDR3 bases are TGTGCCAGTAGTATCCGGGACAGGGATGGCGAG. Its translation: CASSIRDRDGE. The CDR3 in full is CASSIRDRDGEQYF. Together with reference TRBV19 and TRBJ2-7, the CDR3 gives the full variable domain: DGGITQSPKYLFRKEGQNVTLSCEQNLNHDAMYWYRQDPGQGLRLIYYSQIVNDFQKGDIAEGYSVSREKKESFPLTVTSAQKNPTAFYLCASSIRDRDGEQYFGPGTRLTVT.

This clone has at least ten counts. Coverage ceases 3 residues before the CDR3 finishes, and the germline J gene fills in the end. The chain recombines TRBV30 with TRBJ2-1; 10 nucleotides match TRBD2. The CDR3 runs to 14 residues. With V trimmed by 7 bases and J by 3 bases, 6 bases remained unmatched. CDR1 and CDR2 (germline): GTSNPN, SVGIG (reference sequence). The CDR3 sequence is CALVLAGFYNEQFF. Partial CDR3 DNA: TGTGCCTTGGTACTAGCGGGGTTCTACAATGAG.

This clone was seen many times. The DNA ends 3 residues before the CDR3 does, and the rest of the CDR3 is filled in from the germline J gene. The chain has TRBV10-1 and TRBJ2-7; TRBD1 might be the D (6 bases). Germline CDR1 is WNHNN and CDR2 is SYGVQD (reference sequence). The CDR3 sequence is 15 residues long. V lost 6 bases and J lost 4, with 19 bases in between. The covered CDR3 bases are TGCGCCAGCAGGAGACAAGGGGGTCAGAAATACGAG. This codes for CASRRQGGQKYE. The whole CDR3 is CASRRQGGQKYEQYF.

This clone was counted at least ten times. The CDR3 end falls 3 residues outside the read, so it is completed with the germline J gene. The rearrangement uses TRBV29-1 and TRBJ2-1, with 8 bases that match TRBD1. The germline gives CDR1 SQVTM, CDR2 ANQGSEA. V was pared by 6 bases and J by 1 base, with 8 bases of the junction left unmatched. The CDR3 loop spans 15 amino acids. The part of the CDR3 DNA that was read is TGCAGCGTCTCCTACAGGGGGAAGTCCTACAATGAG. It yields the protein CSVSYRGKSYNE. The CDR3, in full, reads CSVSYRGKSYNEQFF.

Worth noting for this clone: The read ends 3 residues shy of where the CDR3 ends; the end is completed using the germline J gene. The genes are TRBV5-3 and TRBJ1-1; D is undetermined. TRBV5-3 falls under the ORF class, with uncertain function. The CDR3 extends over 10 amino acids. The CDR3: CARSAEVAFF. The part of the CDR3 DNA that was read is TGTGCCAGAAGCGCCGAGGTA.

This clone was seen repeatedly, ten times or more. The CDR3 extends 3 residues past the end of the read, so its final part is completed from the germline J gene. This chain links TRBV29-1 with TRBJ2-7; the match to TRBD1 covers 9 bases. CDR1 is SQVTM, CDR2 ANQGSEA, per germline. J was trimmed by 2 bases and V by 1 base; bases with no gene match: 3. This CDR3 has 14 amino acids. Here the CDR3 reads CSVEAGTGTYEQYF. The CDR3 DNA, read in part, is TGCAGCGTTGAAGCCGGGACAGGGACCTACGAG.

The table lists this clone with many counts. The observed sequence ends 3 residues before the CDR3 terminus, with the missing tail filled in from the germline J gene. The V call is TRBV12-3 or TRBV12-4, the J call TRBJ2-1, with 11 nucleotides matching TRBD2. The J segment lost 4 bases and the V segment lost 6 bases, leaving 2 bases of the junction unmatched. The CDR3 is 14 residues long. The CDR3 protein is CASRGTSGYNEQFF. CDR3 bases read: TGTGCCAGCAGAGGGACTAGCGGATACAATGAG.

This clone occurred many times. The CDR3 end is not reached by the read, which stops 3 residues before it; the germline J gene fills it in. The chain links TRBV19 to TRBJ2-3; TRBD2 aligns across 13 bases. With V trimmed by 1 base and J by 5 bases, 6 bases remained unmatched. Germline V gene sequence: CDR1 LNHDA, CDR2 SQIVND (reference sequence). This CDR3 is 17 amino acids long. The sequenced part of the CDR3 DNA is TGTGCCAGTAGTATAGTTGGGACTAGCGGGATTCAAGATACG. It codes for CASSIVGTSGIQDT. The CDR3 as a whole reads CASSIVGTSGIQDTQYF.

This clone was seen many times. The read terminates 3 residues before the CDR3 end, so the remaining end is supplied by the germline J gene. This chain joins TRBV20-1 and TRBJ2-1; possibly TRBD2 for D (6 bases). Trimming pared 3 bases from V and 1 base from J, leaving 13 bases between. The germline V gene encodes CDR1 DFQATT and CDR2 SNEGSKA (reference sequence). The CDR3 sequence is 15 residues long. The sequenced part of the CDR3 DNA is TGCAGTGCTAGTAGGGGAGGACGTTCCTACAATGAG. Translated: CSASRGGRSYNE. The whole CDR3 is CSASRGGRSYNEQFF.

This clone was seen ten or more times. The read ends 3 residues before the CDR3 terminus; that terminus is restored from the germline J gene. The V gene is TRBV6-2 or TRBV6-3, the J gene TRBJ2-1, with TRBD1 matching 9 bases. Per the germline V gene, CDR1 is MNHEY and CDR2 is SVGEGT. The CDR3 length is 14 residues. V lost 5 bases, J lost 7 bases, and 6 bases stayed unmatched. The sequenced CDR3 bases are TGTGCCAGCAGTCCCGGGACAGGGCAGAATGAG. Its translation is CASSPGTGQNE. In full, the CDR3 is CASSPGTGQNEQFF.

This clone was seen at least ten times. The CDR3 is cut off 3 residues early in the read; its end comes from the germline J gene. V gene TRBV4-1 combines with J gene TRBJ1-1, with TRBD1 as a possible D gene (5 bases). V dropped 1 base and J dropped 2 bases, with 14 bases sitting between them. This CDR3 spans 16 amino acids. Germline CDR1 and CDR2: MGHRA and YSYEKL. The CDR3 reads CASSQGMGGVNTEAFF. The sequenced part of the CDR3 DNA is TGCGCCAGCAGCCAAGGGATGGGGGGAGTAAACACTGAA.

In its sample, this clone was seen many times. The missing CDR3 end, 3 residues past where the read stops, is filled in from the germline J gene. The chain carries TRBV19 and TRBJ2-2, with 10 bases lining up with TRBD2. The CDR3 sequence is 14 residues long. V lost 6 bases, J lost 6 bases, and 4 bases stayed unmatched. Germline CDR1 reads LNHDA; CDR2 reads SQIVND (reference sequence). This chain's CDR3 is CASRLAGDPGELFF. CDR3 DNA, as far as it was read: TGTGCCAGTAGGCTAGCGGGAGATCCCGGGGAG.

This clone was picked up many times. Sequencing ends 3 residues short of the CDR3 end; the germline J gene provides the rest. The J gene is TRBJ2-7, the V gene TRBV20-1; D may be TRBD1 (6 bases). V dropped 0 bases and J dropped 3 bases, with 6 bases sitting between them. The CDR3 is made up of 12 amino acids. Germline V CDR1 and CDR2: DFQATT, SNEGSKA (reference sequence). The part of the CDR3 DNA that was read is TGCAGTGCTAGAGAGGACAGCTACGAG. Its translation is CSAREDSYE. The whole CDR3 is CSAREDSYEQYF.

This clone was observed many times. The read ends 3 residues shy of where the CDR3 ends; the end is completed using the germline J gene. This chain links TRBV2 with TRBJ1-5; D is unresolved. The germline CDR1 and CDR2 sequences are SNHLY and FYNNEI. The CDR3 length is 14 residues. Trimming stripped 5 bases from V and 9 bases from J, with 17 bases between. CDR3 sequence: CASSFGQASGPQHF. The part of the CDR3 DNA that was read is TGTGCCAGCAGTTTTGGGCAGGCCTCCGGGCCC.